This T cell receptor beta chain was sequenced for a study of cytomegalovirus exposure and HLA in healthy donors. Regarding the study as a whole: Follow-up analysis found HLA locus-dependent TCR association rates, highest for DRB1 and lowest for HLA-C. Analysis was performed later, and it showed HLA-associated TCR beta chains to be more clonally expanded than equally common others. Overall, around 160 TCR beta chains were annotated as cytomegalovirus-associated.

Amplification used 60 Vbeta primers and 13 Jbeta primers. The repertoire was sequenced with immunoSEQ multiplex PCR; TCRdb's copy has only in-frame clones and lacks some. The sample shows about 200,000 clones, roughly 80% of them seen only once. Germline V lookup: CDR1 MNHEY, CDR2 SMNVEV (reference sequence). CDR3 length equals 16 residues. The V gene lost 3 bases and the J gene lost 2 bases, with 11 bases spanning the gap. About this clone: Its antigen is undetermined.

The specimen was PBMCs. The sequence was obtained from a middle-aged man in good health and CMV-seronegative. This chain links TRBV27 with TRBJ2-6, with D possibly being TRBD2 (5 bases). In DNA, the CDR3 is TGTGCCAGCAGTTTCCAATCGGGGACTGGGGCCAACGTCCTGACTTTC. Translating it yields CASSFQSGTGANVLTF.